The 20 T cell receptor beta chains below were found in one sample sequenced in a study of T cell responses to AZD1222 COVID-19 vaccine. Clones were sequenced by immunoSEQ multiplex PCR, and TCRdb holds only the in-frame ones, with some missing. The sample contains about 140,000 clones, 80% to 95% of which appear only once. The material sequenced was peripheral blood, taken on day 0 of AZD1222 vaccination. The receptors here all came from an adult in good health.

The chain employs TRBV4-2 and TRBJ1-2; D gene unclear. Germline CDR1 LGHNA, CDR2 YNFKEQ. The CDR3 consists of 13 residues. V dropped 5 bases and J dropped 5 bases, with 12 bases sitting between them. CDR3 DNA: TGTGCCAGCAGCGAATCTAGTTCATATGGCTACACCTTC. Encoded protein: CASSESSSYGYTF.

The CDR3 is CASIEEAASSYEQYF. CDR3 nucleotide sequence: TGTGCCAGCATCGAAGAGGCGGCGAGCTCCTACGAGCAGTACTTC. The chain is built from TRBV2 and TRBJ2-7; unclear D gene. This CDR3 region has 15 residues. V lost 7 bases, J lost 0 bases, and 16 bases lay in between. Germline-derived CDR1 and CDR2 are SNHLY and FYNNEI. Based on the CDR3 plus reference TRBV2 and TRBJ2-7, the full variable domain is EPEVTQTPSHQVTQMGQEVILRCVPISNHLYFYWYRQILGQKVEFLVSFYNNEISEKSEIFDDQFSVERPDGSNFTLKIRSTKLEDSAMYFCASIEEAASSYEQYFGPGTRLTVT.

This clone was picked up a small number of times. The chain combines TRBV19 with TRBJ2-1, with TRBD2 matching 11 bases. Germline V CDR1 and CDR2: LNHDA, SQIVND (reference sequence). The junction had 3 bases not matched to a gene; V was cut back by 3 bases and J by 5 bases. The CDR3 runs 15 residues. DNA for the CDR3: TGTGCCAGTAGTATGACTAGCGGGGTTCACAATGAGCAGTTCTTC. This translates into CASSMTSGVHNEQFF.

This chain uses TRBV18 with TRBJ2-3; D possibly corresponds to TRBD1 (5 bases). The V gene lost 3 bases and the J gene lost 1 base, with 17 bases spanning the gap. This CDR3 has 17 amino acids. CDR1 is KGHSH, CDR2 LQKENI, per germline. CDR3 protein: CASSPGPSLRGTDTQYF. In DNA, the CDR3 is TGTGCCAGCTCACCGGGGCCATCCTTAAGGGGCACAGATACGCAGTATTTT.

The chain combines TRBV7-2 with TRBJ2-2; 8 bases fit TRBD2. V dropped 3 bases and J dropped 8; count of bases not matched to a gene: 8. The CDR3 contains 15 residues. Germline CDR1 is SGHTA and CDR2 is FQGNSA. The CDR3 region is CASSFVNRLAGELFF. CDR3 sequence (DNA): TGTGCCAGCAGCTTCGTAAATCGACTAGCGGGGGAGCTGTTTTTT.

This chain uses TRBV3-1 (or the pseudogene TRBV3-2) with TRBJ1-4; no reliable D call. The germline CDR1 and CDR2 sequences are LGHDT and YNNKEL (reference sequence). CDR3 size: 14 residues. V was trimmed by 4 bases and J by 7 bases, leaving 13 bases between them. CDR3 in DNA: TGTGCCAGCAGCCCCCGAGGCGGGTTTGAAAAACTGTTTTTT. Translated, it gives CASSPRGGFEKLFF.

The CDR3 protein is CASSTFQGAINEKLFF. The CDR3 DNA reads as TGTGCCAGCAGCACCTTTCAGGGGGCAATTAATGAAAAACTGTTTTTT. This rearrangement joins TRBV7-2 to TRBJ1-4; the match to TRBD1 covers 8 bases. CDR1 and CDR2 from the germline V gene are SGHTA and FQGNSA. Trimming took 5 bases from V and 4 from J; bases not matched to a gene: 9. CDR3 length: 16 residues.

The chain has TRBV7-9 and TRBJ1-2, with a weak D call TRBD1 (6 bases). Trimming pared 5 bases from V and 8 bases from J, leaving 12 bases between. Germline V gene lookup returns CDR1 SEHNR and CDR2 FQNEAQ (reference sequence). CDR3 size: 12 residues. The CDR3 DNA reads TGTGCCAGCAGCCCAGAGGGGGTCGGCTACACCTTC. Translated: CASSPEGVGYTF.

This clone came up a few times. The chain recombines TRBV28 with TRBJ2-7; D is undetermined. The CDR3 runs to 12 residues. The V gene lost 5 bases and the J gene lost 3 bases, with 8 bases spanning the gap. The germline gives CDR1 MDHEN, CDR2 SYDVKM. DNA for the CDR3: TGTGCCAGCAGTATTAGTGGCTACGAGCAGTACTTC. Translating it yields CASSISGYEQYF.

The chain joins TRBV5-1 to TRBJ1-6; D ambiguous. Germline lookup yields CDR1 SGHRS and CDR2 YFSETQ. CDR3 size: 13 residues. The V end was cut by 3 bases, the J end by 5 bases, with 6 bases between. This CDR3 reads CASSWTNNSPLHF. In DNA form, the CDR3 reads TGCGCCAGCAGCTGGACCAATAATTCACCCCTCCACTTT.

The chain joins TRBV2 to TRBJ1-1; D is perhaps TRBD1 (5 bases). Deletions cut 3 bases from V and 5 bases from J, with 10 bases between. Germline-derived CDR1 and CDR2 are SNHLY and FYNNEI. The CDR3 spans 13 residues. The CDR3 here is CASSEQGLTEAFF. The CDR3 DNA sequence: TGTGCCAGCAGTGAGCAGGGTTTGACTGAAGCTTTCTTT. Filled out from reference TRBV2 and TRBJ1-1, the complete variable domain reads EPEVTQTPSHQVTQMGQEVILRCVPISNHLYFYWYRQILGQKVEFLVSFYNNEISEKSEIFDDQFSVERPDGSNFTLKIRSTKLEDSAMYFCASSEQGLTEAFFGQGTRLTVV.

This rearrangement joins TRBV13 to TRBJ2-3; D gene uncertain. This CDR3 is built from 14 residues. Germline lookup yields CDR1 PRHDT and CDR2 FYEKMQ (reference sequence). The V end was cut by 5 bases, the J end by 1 base, with 10 bases between. CDR3 coding DNA: TGTGCCAGCAGCCCCCCAAGGGGCACAGATACGCAGTATTTT. Its protein product is CASSPPRGTDTQYF.

V gene TRBV24-1 combines with J gene TRBJ1-5, with 10 bases identical to TRBD1. With V trimmed by 7 bases and J by 0 bases, 11 bases remained unmatched. Germline V lookup: CDR1 KGHDR, CDR2 SFDVKD. The CDR3 spans 18 residues. This CDR3 reads CATRGGTGEPYSNQPQHF. CDR3 sequence (DNA): TGTGCCACCAGGGGCGGGACAGGGGAGCCCTATAGCAATCAGCCCCAGCATTTT.

This chain uses TRBV5-1 with TRBJ2-7; TRBD2 agrees at 10 bases. CDR3 length equals 16 residues. V shed 0 bases and J 1 base; nucleotides not matched to a gene: 4. Per the germline V gene, CDR1 is SGHRS and CDR2 is YFSETQ. CDR3 sequence: CASSLDRTSGSYEQYF. The CDR3 nucleotides read TGCGCCAGCAGCTTGGATCGGACTAGCGGTTCCTACGAGCAGTACTTC.

The genes are TRBV28 and TRBJ2-7, with TRBD1 matching 10 bases. V shed 6 bases and J 4 bases; nucleotides not matched to a gene: 3. There are 13 residues in the CDR3. Germline CDR1 MDHEN, CDR2 SYDVKM. In nucleotides, the CDR3 is TGTGCCAGCAGAAGACAGGGGGCATACGAGCAGTACTTC. Translated, it gives CASRRQGAYEQYF. Using reference TRBV28 and TRBJ2-7 for the parts outside the CDR3, the full variable domain is DVKVTQSSRYLVKRTGEKVFLECVQDMDHENMFWYRQDPGLGLRLIYFSYDVKMKEKGDIPEGYSVSREKKERFSLILESASTNQTSMYLCASRRQGAYEQYFGPGTRLTVT.

CDR3 DNA sequence: TGTGCCACCAGTGATTCGGGACAGGGAGGAACAGATACGCAGTATTTT. Its translation: CATSDSGQGGTDTQYF. The genes are TRBV24-1 and TRBJ2-3; 9 bases fit TRBD1. This CDR3 has 16 amino acids. With V trimmed by 2 bases and J by 3 bases, 5 bases remained unmatched. In germline, CDR1 is KGHDR, CDR2 SFDVKD.

This chain connects TRBV7-2 to TRBJ1-2, with TRBD1 matching 10 bases. Germline CDR1 reads SGHTA; CDR2 reads FQGNSA. There are 15 residues in the CDR3. Losses at the gene ends were 1 base for V and 8 bases for J; bases not matched to a gene: 7. CDR3 coding DNA: TGTGCCAGCAGCTTAGATGGGACAGGGGAGAGGGGCTACACCTTC. Translation: CASSLDGTGERGYTF. Variable domain in full (rest from reference TRBV7-2 and TRBJ1-2): GAGVSQSPSNKVTEKGKDVELRCDPISGHTALYWYRQSLGQGLEFLIYFQGNSAPDKSGLPSDRFSAERTGGSVSTLTIQRTQQEDSAVYLCASSLDGTGERGYTFGSGTRLTVV.

The chain links TRBV6-5 to TRBJ1-3; D unclear. Trimming pared 0 bases from V and 2 bases from J, leaving 8 bases between. Germline V gives CDR1 MNHEY, CDR2 SVGAGI. This CDR3 is built from 15 residues. This CDR3 is CASSYSTGAGNTIYF. CDR3 coding DNA: TGTGCCAGCAGTTACTCGACCGGGGCTGGAAACACCATATATTTT.

The chain joins TRBV19 to TRBJ1-5, with a tentative D call TRBD1 (5 bases). This CDR3 has 13 residues. The V end was cut by 2 bases, the J end by 7 bases, with 9 bases between. Germline V lookup: CDR1 LNHDA, CDR2 SQIVND (reference sequence). CDR3 residues: CASSIRGTQPQHF. In DNA form, the CDR3 reads TGTGCCAGTAGTATACGAGGGACCCAGCCCCAGCATTTT.

The chain is built from TRBV5-5 and TRBJ2-7; no definite D call. Trimming shortened V by 2 bases and J by 2 bases, and 14 bases separated the two germline ends. In germline, CDR1 is SGHKS, CDR2 YYEKEE (reference sequence). This CDR3 spans 15 amino acids. CDR3 protein: CASSLAGTDPYEQYF. DNA for the CDR3: TGTGCCAGCAGCTTAGCCGGCACGGATCCCTACGAGCAGTACTTC.